Each of the 18 T cell receptor beta chains below was sequenced from the same sample in a study of T cell changes during pregnancy in multiple sclerosis. This table comes from immunoSEQ multiplex PCR, and its TCRdb copy is limited to in-frame clones, with some not included. Of around 60,000 clones in the sample, 91% were seen once. The source material was CD4+ T cells from peripheral blood mononuclear cells, sampled after pregnancy. The receptors stem from a female donor in good health, enrolled as a control in a pregnancy study.

The chain carries TRBV4-2 and TRBJ1-3, with 9 bases fitting TRBD1. In germline, CDR1 is LGHNA, CDR2 YNFKEQ. CDR3 length equals 17 residues. V lost 2 bases and J lost 0; bases outside the gene matches: 5. The CDR3 spells CASSQSGQGNSGNTIYF. The CDR3 coding sequence is TGTGCCAGCAGCCAAAGTGGACAGGGGAACTCTGGAAACACCATATATTTT.

The CDR3 loop reads CASSWTGGDTEAFF. CDR3 in DNA: TGTGCCAGCAGCTGGACAGGGGGAGACACTGAAGCTTTCTTT. The chain uses TRBV11-2 and TRBJ1-1, with 10 positions matching TRBD1. This CDR3 contains 14 residues. Losses at the gene ends were 4 bases for V and 3 bases for J; bases not matched to a gene: 2. Germline values: CDR1 SGHAT, CDR2 FQNNGV.

The chain is built from TRBV5-4 and TRBJ2-2, with D possibly being TRBD1 (6 bases). Germline V gene data show CDR1 as SGHNT and CDR2 as YYREEE (reference sequence). V shed 0 bases and J shed 6 bases, with 12 bases lying between them. The CDR3 has 15 residues. CDR3 nucleotide sequence: TGTGCCAGCAGCTTGGGAGATTGGGGGCCCGGGGAGCTGTTTTTT. It is translated as CASSLGDWGPGELFF. The whole variable domain, filled in from reference TRBV5-4 and TRBJ2-2, reads ETGVTQSPTHLIKTRGQQVTLRCSSQSGHNTVSWYQQALGQGPQFIFQYYREEENGRGNFPPRFSGLQFPNYSSELNVNALELDDSALYLCASSLGDWGPGELFFGEGSRLTVL.

This rearrangement joins TRBV5-1 to TRBJ2-7, with TRBD1 matching over 9 bases. This CDR3 is 15 amino acids long. Trimming at V came to 1 base and at J to 2 bases, leaving 4 bases not matched to a gene. CDR1 and CDR2 from the germline V gene are SGHRS and YFSETQ. As DNA, the CDR3 is TGCGCCAGCAGCTTGAGACAGGGGGTCCCCTACGAGCAGTACTTC. It specifies CASSLRQGVPYEQYF.

The V call is TRBV18, the J call TRBJ2-7; D remains ambiguous. Trimming cost V 3 bases and J 3 bases, with 9 bases left between them. The CDR3 consists of 13 residues. The germline V gene has CDR1 KGHSH and CDR2 LQKENI. CDR3 DNA: TGTGCCAGCTCACCCCGCCAGGACTACGAGCAGTACTTC. Translated, it gives CASSPRQDYEQYF.

V usage is TRBV6-5 and J usage is TRBJ1-5; tentative D call: TRBD1 (5 bases). The CDR3 extends over 16 amino acids. Deletions cut 5 bases from V and 1 base from J, with 15 bases between. In germline, CDR1 is MNHEY, CDR2 SVGAGI. The CDR3 reads CASSNFWGESNQPQHF. The DNA of the CDR3 is TGTGCCAGCAGTAACTTTTGGGGGGAGAGCAATCAGCCCCAGCATTTT.

J is TRBJ1-2 and V is TRBV4-3, with 8 bases matching TRBD1. This CDR3 comprises 16 residues. V dropped 0 bases and J dropped 8; count of bases not matched to a gene: 11. Germline V gives CDR1 LGHNA, CDR2 YSLEER. Here the CDR3 DNA reads TGCGCCAGCAGCCAAGATCGGAGGCAGGGGGCAGGAGGCTACACCTTC. Translation: CASSQDRRQGAGGYTF.

This chain connects TRBV6-5 to TRBJ2-7; D perhaps matches TRBD1 (6 bases). The CDR3 has 14 residues. Trimming took 0 bases from V and 3 from J, leaving 9 bases between them. CDR1 is MNHEY and CDR2 is SVGAGI in the germline V gene. In nucleotides, the CDR3 is TGTGCCAGCAGTTACTCCCGGACAGTCTACGAGCAGTACTTC. Translating gives CASSYSRTVYEQYF.

The rearrangement uses TRBV4-2 and TRBJ1-1, with 7 bases lining up with TRBD1. The germline V gene encodes CDR1 LGHNA and CDR2 YNFKEQ. The CDR3 spans 17 residues. Germline trimming cut 0 bases from V and 0 bases from J; bases unmatched to any gene: 7. The CDR3 DNA follows: TGTGCCAGCAGCCAAGATCCCGGGACAGTCATGAACACTGAAGCTTTCTTT. Its translation is CASSQDPGTVMNTEAFF.

V usage is TRBV5-1 and J usage is TRBJ1-2, with 9 bases aligning to TRBD1. The germline V gene encodes CDR1 SGHRS and CDR2 YFSETQ. This CDR3 contains 14 residues. V gave up 4 bases and J gave up 4 bases; unmatched junction bases: 5. CDR3 DNA sequence: TGCGCCAGCAGCCCCGGGACAGGGACCTATGGCTACACCTTC. It codes for CASSPGTGTYGYTF. Full variable domain (missing parts from reference TRBV5-1 and TRBJ1-2): KAGVTQTPRYLIKTRGQQVTLSCSPISGHRSVSWYQQTPGQGLQFLFEYFSETQRNKGNFPGRFSGRQFSNSRSEMNVSTLELGDSALYLCASSPGTGTYGYTFGSGTRLTVV.

The V and J genes are TRBV7-2 and TRBJ2-4; the match to TRBD2 covers 11 bases. This CDR3 contains 17 residues. Germline lookup yields CDR1 SGHTA and CDR2 FQGNSA. The V segment lost 1 base and the J segment 1 base; nucleotides outside the gene matches: 3. The CDR3: CASSLDSGGAAKNIQYF. In nucleotides, the CDR3 is TGTGCCAGCAGCTTAGATAGCGGGGGGGCGGCCAAAAACATTCAGTACTTC.

The rearrangement joins TRBV19 to TRBJ1-2, with 9 bases identical to TRBD1. The CDR3 is 15 residues long. The trim removed 8 bases at V and 4 bases at J, leaving 11 bases unmatched. The V gene's germline CDR1 is LNHDA and CDR2 SQIVND (reference sequence). CDR3 amino acids: CASESLQGAVYGYTF. The CDR3 region has the DNA TGTGCCAGTGAATCTCTACAGGGGGCTGTCTATGGCTACACCTTC.

The V call is TRBV14, the J call TRBJ2-1, with D perhaps TRBD1 (5 bases). The CDR3 is made up of 14 amino acids. Germline V gene sequence: CDR1 SGHDN, CDR2 FVKESK. The V end was cut by 4 bases, the J end by 3 bases, with 10 bases between. CDR3 in DNA: TGTGCCAGCAGCCCCTCGACAGTCTACAATGAGCAGTTCTTC. It encodes CASSPSTVYNEQFF.

This clone has only a few counts. Written as DNA, the CDR3 is TGTGCCAGCAGTTATAGTCAGGCGAACACCATATATTTT. Amino acids: CASSYSQANTIYF. The chain combines TRBV6-5 with TRBJ1-3, with D unresolved. V shed 3 bases and J shed 7 bases, with 10 bases lying between them. CDR1 is MNHEY, CDR2 SVGAGI, per germline. The CDR3 runs 13 residues.

The rearrangement links TRBV6-1 to TRBJ1-2; D might be TRBD1 (5 bases). The CDR3 runs 15 residues. CDR1 and CDR2 (germline): MNHNS, SASEGT. Deletions cut 0 bases from V and 4 bases from J, with 12 bases between. The CDR3 reads CASSEASTQVYGYTF. Written as DNA, the CDR3 is TGTGCCAGCAGTGAAGCATCCACACAGGTCTATGGCTACACCTTC.

The chain joins TRBV9 to TRBJ2-7; a possible D gene is TRBD1 (5 bases). This CDR3 comprises 14 residues. Germline lookup yields CDR1 SGDLS and CDR2 YYNGEE. Between the trimmed V and J ends, which lost 0 bases and 3 bases, there was a span of 10 bases. The CDR3: CASSVAGAGYEQYF. The DNA for the CDR3 is TGTGCCAGCAGCGTAGCTGGGGCCGGCTACGAGCAGTACTTC.

The chain has TRBV30 and TRBJ1-2; TRBD1 aligns across 7 bases. The germline CDR1 and CDR2 sequences are GTSNPN and SVGIG (reference sequence). This CDR3 contains 15 residues. The V segment lost 2 bases and the J segment 4 bases; nucleotides outside the gene matches: 10. CDR3 sequence reads: CAWSRGGQTTYGYTF. CDR3 sequence (DNA): TGTGCCTGGAGTAGAGGGGGACAGACAACCTATGGCTACACCTTC. Full variable domain (remainder filled in from reference TRBV30 and TRBJ1-2): SQTIHQWPATLVQPVGSPLSLECTVEGTSNPNLYWYRQAAGRGLQLLFYSVGIGQISSEVPQNLSASRPQDRQFILSSKKLLLSDSGFYLCAWSRGGQTTYGYTFGSGTRLTVV.

This clone has just a few counts. V is TRBV11-2 and J is TRBJ1-2; maybe TRBD1 (5 bases). The V and J ends lost 0 bases and 7 bases respectively, with 18 bases between them. Germline V lookup: CDR1 SGHAT, CDR2 FQNNGV. The CDR3 is 16 residues long. This CDR3 is CASSLEVGQGLAGYTF. In DNA, the CDR3 is TGTGCCAGCAGCTTAGAAGTCGGTCAGGGTCTTGCTGGCTACACCTTC.